A single sample is the source of the 15 T cell receptor beta chains below, sequenced in a study of shared clonotypes between healthy human individuals. TCRdb's table, derived via immunoSEQ multiplex PCR, lists solely in-frame clones and lacks some. The sample includes about 2.3 million clones, 85% to 95% seen only once; the top ten take 0.37%. Material for sequencing was naive CD4+ T cells from PBMCs. Subset reported: CD45RA+ positively selected. These receptor sequences come from a young man in good health. Some clones in this sample may be carry-over from other donors' samples.

In its sample, this clone was seen once. The V call is TRBV28, the J call TRBJ2-7; a weak D match, TRBD2 (5 bases). CDR1 and CDR2 from the germline V gene are MDHEN and SYDVKM. The germline V and J ends were trimmed by 10 bases and 0 bases, with 13 bases remaining between them. The CDR3 spans 13 residues. The CDR3 nucleotides read TGTGCCACCATACTAGGGAGCTCCTACGAGCAGTACTTC. Residues: CATILGSSYEQYF.

The V and J genes are TRBV29-1 and TRBJ1-3, with D tentatively TRBD1 (5 bases). This CDR3 comprises 14 residues. Germline values: CDR1 SQVTM, CDR2 ANQGSEA. The V and J ends lost 2 bases and 3 bases respectively, with 11 bases between them. CDR3 DNA sequence: TGCAGCGTTGAATTAGGAGGGGTTGGAAACACCATATATTTT. This codes for CSVELGGVGNTIYF.

V and J are TRBV29-1 and TRBJ1-1; 7 bases are a match to TRBD1. The CDR3 loop spans 14 amino acids. Germline-derived CDR1 and CDR2 are SQVTM and ANQGSEA. The V segment lost 1 base and the J segment 3 bases; nucleotides outside the gene matches: 5. CDR3 nucleotide sequence: TGCAGCGTTGAAGCCCCGGACAGGCACACTGAAGCTTTCTTT. Its translation: CSVEAPDRHTEAFF. The variable domain in full, with the rest retrieved from reference TRBV29-1 and TRBJ1-1, is SAVISQKPSRDICQRGTSLTIQCQVDSQVTMMFWYRQQPGQSLTLIATANQGSEATYESGFVIDKFPISRPNLTFSTLTVSNMSPEDSSIYLCSVEAPDRHTEAFFGQGTRLTVV.

V and J are TRBV6-1 and TRBJ2-5; D is ambiguous. V dropped 1 base and J dropped 6 bases, with 12 bases sitting between them. This CDR3 has 14 residues. Germline V gene lookup returns CDR1 MNHNS and CDR2 SASEGT. This CDR3 reads CASSEGASAQTQYF. In DNA form, the CDR3 reads TGTGCCAGCAGTGAAGGGGCTAGTGCCCAGACCCAGTACTTC.

The rearrangement joins TRBV6-5 to TRBJ1-2, with a possible D match to TRBD1 (6 bases). Trimming left V 5 bases short and J 4 bases short, with 14 bases between. The CDR3 length is 14 residues. Germline assignment: CDR1 MNHEY and CDR2 SVGAGI. In DNA, the CDR3 is TGTGCCAGCAGTCTGGAACAGGGTTCCTATGGCTACACCTTC. This codes for CASSLEQGSYGYTF.

The chain couples TRBV5-4 to TRBJ1-2; no clear D gene. CDR3 length equals 13 residues. Looked up from germline, CDR1 is SGHNT and CDR2 is YYREEE (reference sequence). The ends were cut back, 4 bases at V and 7 bases at J, with 14 bases in the middle. The CDR3 loop reads CASSRTQSSGYTF. The CDR3 bases are TGTGCCAGCAGCCGAACCCAGTCTTCTGGCTACACCTTC.

V and J are TRBV29-1 and TRBJ2-1; 14 nucleotides line up with TRBD2. This CDR3 comprises 14 residues. V was pared by 6 bases and J by 8 bases, with 6 bases of the junction left unmatched. CDR1 is SQVTM and CDR2 is ANQGSEA in the germline V gene. The DNA for the CDR3 is TGCAGCGTCTTCTGGGGACTAGCGGGAGATGAGCAGTTCTTC. It codes for CSVFWGLAGDEQFF.

Comments on this clone: The sample holds other DNA sequences that translate to the same CDR3. This CDR3 reads CASSEQGTDTQYF. The CDR3 region has the DNA TGTGCCAGCAGTGAACAGGGCACAGATACGCAGTATTTT. The gene calls are TRBV6-1 and TRBJ2-3; D is uncertain. V lost 2 bases and J 1 base, leaving 4 bases between the germline ends. From germline, CDR1 is MNHNS and CDR2 SASEGT. The CDR3 runs to 13 residues.

This chain connects TRBV28 to TRBJ2-1; 9 bases match TRBD2. This CDR3 is 15 amino acids long. CDR1 and CDR2 from the germline V gene are MDHEN and SYDVKM. V lost 1 base, J lost 3 bases, and 1 base stayed unmatched. This CDR3 reads CASSLSSGVYNEQFF. The DNA of the CDR3 is TGTGCCAGCAGTTTATCTAGCGGGGTCTACAATGAGCAGTTCTTC. The full variable domain, in which reference TRBV28 and TRBJ2-1 provide the parts outside the CDR3, is DVKVTQSSRYLVKRTGEKVFLECVQDMDHENMFWYRQDPGLGLRLIYFSYDVKMKEKGDIPEGYSVSREKKERFSLILESASTNQTSMYLCASSLSSGVYNEQFFGPGTRLTVL.

The V gene is TRBV28, the J gene TRBJ1-2, with D hard to call. V was trimmed by 8 bases and J by 6 bases, leaving 13 bases between them. CDR1 and CDR2 from the germline V gene are MDHEN and SYDVKM. The CDR3 extends over 12 amino acids. The CDR3 region is CASVGQGHGYTF. CDR3 in DNA: TGTGCCAGCGTGGGTCAAGGGCATGGCTACACCTTC.

The rearrangement links TRBV5-6 to TRBJ1-2; no definite D call. V lost 0 bases to trimming and J lost 0 bases, with 6 bases between them. The CDR3 has 14 residues. CDR1 SGHDT and CDR2 YYEEEE come from the germline V gene. The CDR3 DNA is TGTGCCAGCAGCTTGGCAGGACCTAACTATGGCTACACCTTC. Encoded protein: CASSLAGPNYGYTF.

This chain connects TRBV6-1 to TRBJ1-3, with a possible D match to TRBD1 (5 bases). This CDR3 spans 15 amino acids. From germline, CDR1 is MNHNS and CDR2 SASEGT. V gave up 3 bases and J gave up 2 bases, with 11 bases separating them. This CDR3 reads CASSERQFPGNTIYF. DNA of the CDR3: TGTGCCAGCAGTGAGAGACAGTTCCCTGGAAACACCATATATTTT.

Notes on this clone: This sample also contains other DNA sequences that code for the same CDR3. The V and J genes are TRBV2 and TRBJ2-5; weak D call: TRBD2 (5 bases). V lost 1 base and J lost 3, with 9 bases in between. The CDR3 extends over 14 amino acids. Germline lookup yields CDR1 SNHLY and CDR2 FYNNEI. The CDR3 is CASSEESGEETQYF. CDR3 nucleotides: TGTGCCAGCAGTGAAGAAAGCGGTGAAGAGACCCAGTACTTC.

The chain recombines TRBV29-1 with TRBJ1-2, with D maybe TRBD1 (5 bases). Trimming cost V 7 bases and J 2 bases, with 20 bases left between them. Per the germline V gene, CDR1 is SQVTM and CDR2 is ANQGSEA. CDR3 length equals 15 residues. In nucleotides, the CDR3 is TGCAGCGCACTGATGGTGGTGGACACCAACTATGGCTACACCTTC. Its translation: CSALMVVDTNYGYTF. Looking up the rest from reference TRBV29-1 and TRBJ1-2 gives the full variable domain: SAVISQKPSRDICQRGTSLTIQCQVDSQVTMMFWYRQQPGQSLTLIATANQGSEATYESGFVIDKFPISRPNLTFSTLTVSNMSPEDSSIYLCSALMVVDTNYGYTFGSGTRLTVV.

This rearrangement joins TRBV27 to TRBJ2-2; the match to TRBD1 covers 9 bases. This CDR3 is 16 amino acids long. Per the germline V gene, CDR1 is MNHEY and CDR2 is SMNVEV (reference sequence). J gave up 5 bases and V 5 bases, and 9 bases lay outside the gene matches. In nucleotides, the CDR3 is TGTGCCAGCAGTCCTTCGACAGGGGGGAGAACCGGGGAGCTGTTTTTT. Amino acid sequence: CASSPSTGGRTGELFF.